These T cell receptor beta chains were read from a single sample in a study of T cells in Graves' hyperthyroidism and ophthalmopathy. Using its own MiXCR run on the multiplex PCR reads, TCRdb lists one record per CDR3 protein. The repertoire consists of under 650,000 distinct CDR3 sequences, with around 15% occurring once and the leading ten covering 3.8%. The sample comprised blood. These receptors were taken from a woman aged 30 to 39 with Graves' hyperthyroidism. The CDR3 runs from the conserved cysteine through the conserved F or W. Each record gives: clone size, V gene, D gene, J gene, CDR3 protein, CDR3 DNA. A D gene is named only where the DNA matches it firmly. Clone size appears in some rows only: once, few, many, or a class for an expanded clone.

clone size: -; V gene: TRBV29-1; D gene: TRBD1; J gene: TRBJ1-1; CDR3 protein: CSSGQGFEAFF; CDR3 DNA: TGCAGCTCAGGACAGGGGTTCGAAGCTTTCTTT
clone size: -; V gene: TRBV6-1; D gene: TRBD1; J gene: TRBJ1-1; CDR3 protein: CASSEQGARPAFF; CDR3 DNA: TGTGCCAGCAGTGAACAGGGGGCGCGTCCAGCTTTCTTT
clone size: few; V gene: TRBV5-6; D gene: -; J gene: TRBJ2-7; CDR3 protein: CASSSINYEQYF; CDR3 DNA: TGTGCCAGCAGCTCGATTAACTACGAGCAGTACTTC
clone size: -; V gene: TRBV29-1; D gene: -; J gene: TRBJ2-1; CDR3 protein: CSVSTPPFNEQFF; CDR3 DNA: TGCAGCGTGAGTACTCCTCCTTTTAATGAGCAGTTCTTC
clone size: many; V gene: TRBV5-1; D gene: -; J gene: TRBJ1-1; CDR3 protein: CASSLDRVWTEAFF; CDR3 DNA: TGCGCCAGCAGCTTGGATAGGGTTTGGACTGAAGCTTTCTTT
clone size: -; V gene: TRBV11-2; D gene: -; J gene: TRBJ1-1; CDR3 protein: CASSPRDGNGGGAFF; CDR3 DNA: TGTGCCAGCAGCCCAAGGGACGGTAATGGTGGTGGAGCTTTCTTT
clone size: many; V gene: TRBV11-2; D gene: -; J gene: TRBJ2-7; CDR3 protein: CASSFGLGRDEQYF; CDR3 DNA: TGTGCCAGCAGCTTTGGGCTGGGGAGAGACGAGCAGTACTTC
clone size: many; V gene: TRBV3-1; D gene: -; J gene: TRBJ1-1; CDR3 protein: CASSQMTGGTEAFF; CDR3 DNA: TGTGCCAGCAGCCAAATGACCGGGGGCACTGAAGCTTTCTTT
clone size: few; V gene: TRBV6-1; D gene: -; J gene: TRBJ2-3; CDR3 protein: CASILSVRTAVGTQYF; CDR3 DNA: TGTGCCAGCATCTTGAGCGTCCGGACGGCCGTGGGTACGCAGTATTTT
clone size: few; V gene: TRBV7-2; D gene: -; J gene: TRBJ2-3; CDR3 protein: CASSLGEYARYF; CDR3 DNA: TGTGCCAGCAGCTTGGGCGAGTACGCCCGGTATTTT
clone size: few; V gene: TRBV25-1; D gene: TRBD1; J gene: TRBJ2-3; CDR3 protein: CASSEVRGTGGDTQYF; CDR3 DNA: TGTGCCAGCAGTGAAGTTAGGGGGACAGGGGGTGATACGCAGTATTTT
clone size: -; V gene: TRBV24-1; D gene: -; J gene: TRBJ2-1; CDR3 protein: CATAGNSYNEQFF; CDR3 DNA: TGTGCCACCGCCGGTAATTCCTACAATGAGCAGTTCTTC
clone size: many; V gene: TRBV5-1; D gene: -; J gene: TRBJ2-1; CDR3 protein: CASSLTSPYNEQFF; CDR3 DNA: TGCGCCAGCAGCCTGACGTCACCCTACAATGAGCAGTTCTTC
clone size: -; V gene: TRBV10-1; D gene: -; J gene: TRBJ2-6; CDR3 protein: CASSDSGSGANVLTF; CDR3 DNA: TGCGCCAGCAGTGATAGCGGCTCTGGGGCCAACGTCCTGACTTTC
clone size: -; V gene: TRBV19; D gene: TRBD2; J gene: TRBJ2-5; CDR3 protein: CASRQPGTSGQETQYF; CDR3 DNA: TGTGCCAGTAGGCAACCCGGGACTAGCGGGCAAGAGACCCAGTACTTC